A selection of T cell receptor beta chains follows, all from one sample in a study of T-cell reconstitution after alpha-beta-depleted transplantation in children. TCRdb used MiXCR to reprocess the PCR reads, holding one entry per CDR3 protein. The table has around 600,000 distinct CDR3 sequences, roughly 23% seen once. The material sequenced was PBMCs, mostly from graft donor cells, taken 360 days after TCRalphabeta/CD19-depleted stem cell transplant. Source of these receptors: a boy younger than two who had a stem cell transplant for acute myeloid leukemia, so the T cells may come from the graft donor. Both conserved end residues are part of each CDR3. A D gene is named only where the DNA matches it firmly. The size of a clone is reported for some rows only, either as once, few or many, or as a class for expanded clones.

length | D | size | J | V | DNA | CDR3
22 | TRBD2 | . | TRBJ2-3 | TRBV28 | TGTGCCAGCAGTTTAGGGGGTGGAGGCGGGGGGTTTGAAGTCCCGGCAACAGATACGCAGTATTTT | CASSLGGGGGGFEVPATDTQYF
17 | TRBD2 | many | TRBJ2-1 | TRBV4-3 | TGCGCCAGCAGCCAAGAAGATCTAGCGGGCTCCTACAATGAGCAGTTCTTC | CASSQEDLAGSYNEQFF
16 | . | many | TRBJ2-1 | TRBV5-1 | TGCGCCAGCAGCTTGGAGAGAGGGGGAGGTCTCAATGAGCAGTTCTTC | CASSLERGGGLNEQFF
14 | TRBD1 | . | TRBJ1-4 | TRBV6-1 | TGTGCCAGCAGCCTGGACAGGGCTAGGGAAAAACTGTTTTTT | CASSLDRAREKLFF
15 | . | . | TRBJ2-3 | TRBV27 | TGTGCCAGCAGTAATATACGGGGTAGCACAGATACGCAGTATTTT | CASSNIRGSTDTQYF
12 | . | many | TRBJ2-1 | TRBV12-3/TRBV12-4 | TGTGCCAGCAGAGGAGGGGGGAATGAGCAGTTCTTC | CASRGGGNEQFF
14 | . | . | TRBJ1-1 | TRBV6-1 | TGTGCCAGCAGGGACCAACCGGTGAACACTGAAGCTTTCTTT | CASRDQPVNTEAFF
16 | TRBD2 | once | TRBJ2-3 | TRBV4-2 | TGTGCCAGCAGCCTTCTAGCGGACCCTTCCACAGATACGCAGTATTTT | CASSLLADPSTDTQYF
15 | . | many | TRBJ2-1 | TRBV9 | TGTGCCAGCAGCGTAGCGGGGGCCTCCTACAATGAGCAGTTCTTC | CASSVAGASYNEQFF
16 | . | few | TRBJ2-5 | TRBV12-3/TRBV12-4 | TGTGCCAGCAGGCCCGGGGACGGAGACTCATTCGAGACCCAGTACTTC | CASRPGDGDSFETQYF
14 | . | . | TRBJ2-7 | TRBV20-1 | TGCAGTGTCCCCTTGGAGACCTACTCCTACGAGCAGTACTTC | CSVPLETYSYEQYF
13 | . | few | TRBJ1-1 | TRBV29-1 | TGCAGCGTTGAAGGGGTAGAGTGGACTGAAGCTTTCTTT | CSVEGVEWTEAFF
13 | . | few | TRBJ1-1 | TRBV12-3/TRBV12-4 | TGTGCCAGCAGTTTACGGGTCTCCTCTGAAGCTTTCTTT | CASSLRVSSEAFF
15 | TRBD2 | many | TRBJ2-3 | TRBV20-1 | TGCAGTGCTAGAATGCTGGGGCTAGCGGCAGATACGCAGTATTTT | CSARMLGLAADTQYF
15 | TRBD1 | many | TRBJ2-7 | TRBV29-1 | TGCAGCGTCGCCGGGACAGGGCCAAGCTCCTACGAGCAGTACTTC | CSVAGTGPSSYEQYF
14 | . | few | TRBJ1-6 | TRBV25-1 | TGTGCCAGCAGTGAGGGACTCCTGAATTCACCCCTCCACTTT | CASSEGLLNSPLHF
19 | TRBD1 | . | TRBJ2-1 | TRBV12-3/TRBV12-4 | TGTGCCAGCAGTTTCAGACAGGGGGTCCGGGGGAGGTCCTACAATGAGCAGTTCTTC | CASSFRQGVRGRSYNEQFF
13 | TRBD1 | . | TRBJ2-1 | TRBV7-3 | TGTGCCAGCAGCTTGGACAGGGAAGATGAGCAGTTCTTC | CASSLDREDEQFF
14 | . | many | TRBJ1-1 | TRBV18 | TGTGCCAGCTCACTCCAGACAGGATTTACTGAAGCTTTCTTT | CASSLQTGFTEAFF
17 | TRBD1 | . | TRBJ2-7 | TRBV6-1 | TGTGCCAGCACTAAGATTAGCCCGGGACAGGGGGCGAGGGAGCAGTACTTC | CASTKISPGQGAREQYF
16 | TRBD2 | many | TRBJ2-3 | TRBV28 | TGTGCCAGCAGCCGCCCTCTAGCGGGGGGGCCGGATACGCAGTATTTT | CASSRPLAGGPDTQYF
16 | . | few | TRBJ1-5 | TRBV7-2 | TGTGCCAGCAGCTTAGTAACCGGGGTTAGCAATCAGCCCCAGCATTTT | CASSLVTGVSNQPQHF
14 | . | . | TRBJ2-5 | TRBV6-5 | TGTGCCAGCAGTTACGGGGGGGCGGAGGAGACCCAGTACTTC | CASSYGGAEETQYF
13 | . | few | TRBJ1-5 | TRBV29-1 | TGCAGCGCTACCTCAGGTAGCAATCAGCCCCAGCATTTT | CSATSGSNQPQHF
16 | TRBD1 | . | TRBJ1-5 | TRBV20-1 | TGCAGTGCCCCCAGGGGGGGCGGCGGGACTAATCAGCCCCAGCATTTT | CSAPRGGGGTNQPQHF
15 | TRBD2 | few | TRBJ2-1 | TRBV7-2 | TGTGCCAGCAGCTTCAAGCGGGGAGTGGGTAATGAGCAGTTCTTC | CASSFKRGVGNEQFF
13 | . | many | TRBJ1-1 | TRBV29-1 | TGCAGCGTTGACCGGGGTGGGAACACTGAAGCTTTCTTT | CSVDRGGNTEAFF
14 | TRBD2 | many | TRBJ2-3 | TRBV5-1 | TGCGCCAGCAGCCCGGAGCGGGACGCCAATACGCAGTATTTT | CASSPERDANTQYF
13 | . | . | TRBJ1-5 | TRBV20-1 | TGCAGTGTTCCTGGCGTGAGCAATCAGCCCCAGCATTTT | CSVPGVSNQPQHF
15 | . | . | TRBJ2-1 | TRBV6-1 | TGTGCCAGCAGTCCCTGGAGAGGCTCCTACAATGAGCAGTTCTTC | CASSPWRGSYNEQFF
14 | TRBD2 | few | TRBJ2-3 | TRBV3-1 | TGTGCCAGCAGACTTCTAGCGGGGGGCGATACGCAGTATTTT | CASRLLAGGDTQYF
14 | . | . | TRBJ1-1 | TRBV12-3/TRBV12-4 | TGTGCCAGCAGTTTTCTCCGTCAGAGCACTGAAGCTTTCTTT | CASSFLRQSTEAFF
13 | . | many | TRBJ2-5 | TRBV5-1 | TGCGCCAGCAGCTTTTCTGGGCGAGAGACCCAGTACTTC | CASSFSGRETQYF
14 | . | many | TRBJ2-7 | TRBV5-1 | TGCGCCAGCAGCTACCTAGAGGGCACCTACGAGCAGTACTTC | CASSYLEGTYEQYF
16 | . | few | TRBJ2-5 | TRBV5-1 | TGCGCCAGCAGCTTGGCCGCGGGAACCACCGTCGAGACCCAGTACTTC | CASSLAAGTTVETQYF
12 | . | . | TRBJ2-7 | TRBV29-1 | TGCAGCGTTGATGGGTCGTCGAACGAGCAGTACTTC | CSVDGSSNEQYF
13 | . | . | TRBJ1-4 | TRBV29-1 | TGCAGCTCTTGGGGGGGTGCTAATGAAAAACTGTTTTTT | CSSWGGANEKLFF